The 19 T cell receptor beta chains below were found in one sample sequenced in a study of T cell responses to AZD1222 COVID-19 vaccine. TCRdb's copy holds only in-frame clones and misses some; the assay was immunoSEQ multiplex PCR. The sample lists roughly 97,000 clones; approximately 90% were seen once. The source was peripheral blood, collected on day 0 of AZD1222 vaccination. All receptors derive from an adult in good health.

This clone has only a few counts. The identical CDR3 is also encoded by other nucleotide sequences in the sample. V is TRBV9 and J is TRBJ1-2; D ambiguous. Trimming removed 4 bases at V and 8 bases at J, with 9 bases between. The CDR3 has 11 residues. Germline loops: CDR1 SGDLS, CDR2 YYNGEE. The CDR3 sequence is CASSSLGGYTF. The CDR3 region has the DNA TGTGCCAGCAGCTCCCTCGGGGGCTACACCTTC.

The V and J genes are TRBV11-3 and TRBJ2-2; a possible D gene is TRBD1 (6 bases). Germline-derived CDR1 and CDR2 are SGHNT and YENEEA. V was clipped by 4 bases and J by 6 bases, with 15 bases between them. The CDR3 spans 15 residues. The CDR3 sequence: CASSSRSSGAGELFF. In DNA form, the CDR3 reads TGTGCCAGCAGCTCCCGATCGTCAGGGGCCGGGGAGCTGTTTTTT.

In DNA, the CDR3 is TGTGCCAGCAGTTACTCGAGTGTCACAGGCCGAAACACCATATATTTT. It codes for CASSYSSVTGRNTIYF. This chain links TRBV6-5 with TRBJ1-3; D is perhaps TRBD1 (5 bases). Trimming stripped 0 bases from V and 5 bases from J, with 14 bases between. The germline V gene has CDR1 MNHEY and CDR2 SVGAGI. This CDR3 region has 16 residues.

This clone is a singleton in its sample. The genes are TRBV15 and TRBJ1-6; D possibly corresponds to TRBD1 (6 bases). The CDR3 covers 17 residues. Germline V gene data show CDR1 as LNHNV and CDR2 as YYDKDF (reference sequence). The V gene lost 0 bases and the J gene lost 9 bases, with 18 bases spanning the gap. CDR3 amino acids: CATSREYAGVVSSPLHF. The CDR3 DNA reads TGTGCCACCAGCAGAGAGTACGCAGGGGTTGTTAGTTCACCCCTCCACTTT.

The V call is TRBV2, the J call TRBJ2-5, with unresolved D. Trimming took 6 bases from V and 4 from J, leaving 9 bases between them. The CDR3 spans 12 residues. Germline-derived CDR1 and CDR2 are SNHLY and FYNNEI. Here the CDR3 reads CASRWGRETQYF. The CDR3 nucleotides are TGTGCCAGCAGGTGGGGTCGAGAGACCCAGTACTTC.

This clone was counted between two and nine times. The rearrangement links TRBV7-2 to TRBJ2-7; 13 bases map to TRBD2. Trimming removed 1 base from V and 4 bases from J; junction bases left unmatched: 4. The CDR3 is made up of 16 amino acids. The germline V gene has CDR1 SGHTA and CDR2 FQGNSA. CDR3 protein: CASSLDRTSGGYEQYF. The DNA of the CDR3 is TGTGCCAGCAGCTTAGACAGGACTAGCGGGGGATACGAGCAGTACTTC.

This clone was detected only a few times. The chain has TRBV7-9 and TRBJ2-5; D is unclear. The germline V gene encodes CDR1 SEHNR and CDR2 FQNEAQ (reference sequence). V dropped 4 bases and J dropped 7 bases, with 10 bases sitting between them. The CDR3 sequence is 12 residues long. CDR3 nucleotide sequence: TGTGCCAGCAGCTCCTCCTGGGGGACCCAGTACTTC. Translation gives CASSSSWGTQYF.

A few counts support this clone. The rearrangement links TRBV20-1 to TRBJ1-5; D gene unclear. Germline V gene sequence: CDR1 DFQATT, CDR2 SNEGSKA (reference sequence). With 3 bases removed from V and 0 bases from J, the gap between germline ends came to 9 bases. CDR3 length: 14 amino acids. CDR3 loop: CSASIGDSNQPQHF. As DNA, the CDR3 is TGCAGTGCTAGTATCGGGGATAGCAATCAGCCCCAGCATTTT.

The gene calls are TRBV7-9 and TRBJ1-2, with D perhaps TRBD1 (6 bases). Trimming took off 2 bases at V and 3 bases at J, with 13 bases between the two ends. Germline CDR1 SEHNR, CDR2 FQNEAQ (reference sequence). The CDR3 sequence is 15 residues long. Here the CDR3 reads CASSLNLQGHYGYTF. CDR3 sequence (DNA): TGTGCCAGCAGCTTAAATCTCCAGGGGCACTATGGCTACACCTTC.

V gene TRBV15 combines with J gene TRBJ2-7; possibly TRBD1 or TRBD2 for D (5 bases each). The germline V gene has CDR1 LNHNV and CDR2 YYDKDF (reference sequence). The length of the CDR3 is 14 residues. Trimming pared 5 bases from V and 1 base from J, leaving 12 bases between. The CDR3 region is CATSVRDGSYEQYF. CDR3 sequence (DNA): TGTGCCACCAGCGTTCGGGACGGATCCTACGAGCAGTACTTC. Together with reference TRBV15 and TRBJ2-7, the CDR3 gives the full variable domain: DAMVIQNPRYQVTQFGKPVTLSCSQTLNHNVMYWYQQKSSQAPKLLFHYYDKDFNNEADTPDNFQSRRPNTSFCFLDIRSPGLGDTAMYLCATSVRDGSYEQYFGPGTRLTVT.

This sequence joins TRBV7-2 and TRBJ2-7; TRBD2 might be the D (6 bases). V lost 8 bases and J lost 1, with 12 bases in between. In germline, CDR1 is SGHTA, CDR2 FQGNSA. CDR3 length: 13 residues. The CDR3 loop reads CASRGGLSYEQYF. In nucleotides, the CDR3 is TGTGCCAGCCGGGGAGGATTATCCTACGAGCAGTACTTC.

V is TRBV6-1 and J is TRBJ1-2; TRBD1 matches at 7 bases. CDR1 is MNHNS and CDR2 is SASEGT in the germline V gene. This CDR3 has 16 amino acids. With V trimmed by 4 bases and J by 0 bases, 8 bases remained unmatched. Written as DNA, the CDR3 is TGTGCCAGCAGTGTTGGGACAGCCTATACTAACTATGGCTACACCTTC. It translates to CASSVGTAYTNYGYTF.

This clone came up once. Here the CDR3 reads CASHGASPIKQFF. DNA of the CDR3: TGTGCCAGCCACGGGGCTAGCCCAATTAAGCAGTTCTTC. The chain employs TRBV11-2 and TRBJ2-1; D assignment may be TRBD1 or TRBD2 (5 bases each). Germline loops: CDR1 SGHAT, CDR2 FQNNGV. The CDR3 extends over 13 amino acids. Trimming removed 8 bases from V and 11 bases from J, with 19 bases in between.

The chain couples TRBV28 to TRBJ1-5; 7 bases match TRBD1. V gave up 6 bases and J gave up 5 bases; unmatched junction bases: 4. There are 13 residues in the CDR3. CDR1 MDHEN and CDR2 SYDVKM come from the germline V gene. In DNA, the CDR3 is TGTGCCAGCAGACAGGGGTCCTATCAGCCCCAGCATTTT. Translation: CASRQGSYQPQHF.

The V and J genes are TRBV21-1 and TRBJ2-7. TRBV21-1 is listed as a pseudogene. This CDR3 comprises 10 residues. CDR3 loop: CASGSYEQYF. The CDR3 coding sequence is TGTGCCAGCGGCAGCTACGAGCAGTACTTC.

In this sample, this clone turned up once. This sequence joins TRBV7-9 and TRBJ1-2; D not certain. The germline V gene has CDR1 SEHNR and CDR2 FQNEAQ (reference sequence). V lost 1 base, J lost 3 bases, and 3 bases lay in between. The CDR3 contains 12 residues. CDR3 sequence: CASSLGDYGYTF. CDR3 nucleotides: TGTGCCAGCAGCTTAGGGGACTATGGCTACACCTTC.

The chain recombines TRBV15 with TRBJ1-2; D is ambiguous. From germline, CDR1 is LNHNV and CDR2 YYDKDF (reference sequence). V lost 5 bases, J lost 4 bases, and 14 bases lay in between. The CDR3 is 14 residues long. The CDR3 DNA reads as TGTGCCACCAGCGACGAAGAGGGTTTCTATGGCTACACCTTC. Its protein product is CATSDEEGFYGYTF. Full variable domain (rest looked up from reference TRBV15 and TRBJ1-2): DAMVIQNPRYQVTQFGKPVTLSCSQTLNHNVMYWYQQKSSQAPKLLFHYYDKDFNNEADTPDNFQSRRPNTSFCFLDIRSPGLGDTAMYLCATSDEEGFYGYTFGSGTRLTVV.

The chain employs TRBV6-5 and TRBJ1-1; possible D gene TRBD1, 5 bases. With 5 bases removed from V and 1 base from J, the gap between germline ends came to 14 bases. The CDR3 extends over 15 amino acids. From germline, CDR1 is MNHEY and CDR2 SVGAGI. For the CDR3, the DNA is TGTGCCAGCAGTAGCCTGATGGGGGGGAACACTGAAGCTTTCTTT. Its protein is CASSSLMGGNTEAFF.

This clone came up once. This rearrangement joins TRBV2 to TRBJ1-2; 7 nucleotides agree with TRBD1. CDR1 SNHLY and CDR2 FYNNEI come from the germline V gene. The length of the CDR3 is 14 residues. V lost 7 bases to trimming and J lost 2 bases; unmatched junction nucleotides: 7. In nucleotides, the CDR3 is TGTGCCAGCAAGGCAGGGGGAGTCAACTATGGCTACACCTTC. Translation gives CASKAGGVNYGYTF.